This TCR beta chain was identified during a study of beta chain features in type 1 diabetes. Unmatched junction bases numbered 10, after V lost 5 bases and J lost 1 base. CDR1 KGHSH and CDR2 LQKENI come from the germline V gene. The length of the CDR3 is 16 residues. The sequenced template was cDNA made from the entire isolated RNA. TCRdb's copy holds only in-frame clones and misses some; the assay was immunoSEQ multiplex PCR. The data show about 160,000 clones, about 9.8% seen once. This clone was found a few times. The rearrangement joins TRBV18 to TRBJ1-1; the match to TRBD1 covers 7 bases. This TCR was recovered from a young woman in good health. Sequencing was performed on central memory CD4+ T cells from blood. The CDR3 DNA follows: TGTGCCAGCTCATTAGGGACAGAAGGAGGGAACACTGAAGCTTTCTTT. This encodes CASSLGTEGGNTEAFF. Looking up the rest from reference TRBV18 and TRBJ1-1 gives the full variable domain: NAGVMQNPRHLVRRRGQEARLRCSPMKGHSHVYWYRQLPEEGLKFMVYLQKENIIDESGMPKERFSAEFPKEGPSILRIQQVVRGDSAAYFCASSLGTEGGNTEAFFGQGTRLTVV.